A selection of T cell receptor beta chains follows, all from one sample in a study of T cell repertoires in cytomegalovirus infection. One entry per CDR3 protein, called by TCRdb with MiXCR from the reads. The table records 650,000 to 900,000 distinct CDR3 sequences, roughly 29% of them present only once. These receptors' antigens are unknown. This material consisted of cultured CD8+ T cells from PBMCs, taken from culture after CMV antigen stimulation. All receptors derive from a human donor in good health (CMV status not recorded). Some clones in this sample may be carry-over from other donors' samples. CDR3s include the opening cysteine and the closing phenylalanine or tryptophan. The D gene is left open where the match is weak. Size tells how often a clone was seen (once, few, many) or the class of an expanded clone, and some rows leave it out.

cdr3_aa: CASSLSPTGLRTDTQYF
cdr3_nt: TGTGCCAGCAGTTTGTCACCTACAGGGCTCCGCACAGATACGCAGTATTTT
v_call: TRBV27
d_call: NA
clone_size: few
j_call: TRBJ2-3

cdr3_aa: CASREDGPAHGYTF
cdr3_nt: TGTGCCAGCAGAGAGGACGGCCCGGCCCATGGCTACACCTTC
v_call: TRBV6-2/TRBV6-3
d_call: NA
clone_size: NA
j_call: TRBJ1-2

cdr3_aa: CASSTSLGGQETQYF
cdr3_nt: TGTGCCAGCAGTACCTCGCTCGGGGGACAAGAGACCCAGTACTTC
v_call: TRBV27
d_call: NA
clone_size: NA
j_call: TRBJ2-5

cdr3_aa: CASSGTGEIYEQYF
cdr3_nt: TGCGCCAGCAGCGGGACAGGGGAGATCTACGAGCAGTACTTC
v_call: TRBV5-1
d_call: TRBD1
clone_size: NA
j_call: TRBJ2-7

cdr3_aa: CASGPGQGATYEQYF
cdr3_nt: TGTGCTAGTGGCCCCGGACAGGGGGCAACCTACGAGCAGTACTTC
v_call: TRBV12-5
d_call: TRBD1
clone_size: NA
j_call: TRBJ2-7

cdr3_aa: CSARGVSWDRSYNEQFF
cdr3_nt: TGCAGTGCTAGAGGGGTTTCCTGGGACAGGTCCTACAATGAGCAGTTCTTC
v_call: TRBV20-1
d_call: TRBD1
clone_size: few
j_call: TRBJ2-1

cdr3_aa: CASSYKMGLDSPFNEQFF
cdr3_nt: TGTGCCAGCAGCTATAAGATGGGATTGGACTCTCCGTTCAATGAGCAGTTCTTC
v_call: TRBV7-2
d_call: NA
clone_size: many
j_call: TRBJ2-1

cdr3_aa: CAIIAESNEQFF
cdr3_nt: TGTGCCATCATTGCGGAAAGCAATGAGCAGTTCTTC
v_call: TRBV10-3
d_call: NA
clone_size: few
j_call: TRBJ2-1

cdr3_aa: CASSQDHRTPRDTIYF
cdr3_nt: TGCGCCAGCAGCCAAGATCATCGGACCCCGAGGGACACCATATATTTT
v_call: TRBV4-1
d_call: NA
clone_size: NA
j_call: TRBJ1-3

cdr3_aa: CASTPRGRTDTQYF
cdr3_nt: TGTGCCAGCACCCCGCGGGGGCGGACAGATACGCAGTATTTT
v_call: TRBV7-9
d_call: NA
clone_size: many
j_call: TRBJ2-3

cdr3_aa: CASSLQAWSEKLFF
cdr3_nt: TGTGCCAGCAGCCTCCAGGCCTGGAGTGAAAAACTGTTTTTT
v_call: TRBV7-6
d_call: NA
clone_size: few
j_call: TRBJ1-4

cdr3_aa: CASSLGGSGGAREQFF
cdr3_nt: TGTGCCAGCAGCTTGGGGGGTAGCGGGGGGGCCAGAGAGCAGTTCTTC
v_call: TRBV7-8
d_call: TRBD2
clone_size: NA
j_call: TRBJ2-1

cdr3_aa: CASSVSGSGIFTEAFF
cdr3_nt: TGTGCCAGCAGTGTCTCAGGCTCCGGCATTTTCACTGAAGCTTTCTTT
v_call: TRBV27
d_call: NA
clone_size: NA
j_call: TRBJ1-1

cdr3_aa: CASSLSWGGASYEQYF
cdr3_nt: TGTGCCAGCAGCTTAAGTTGGGGCGGGGCCTCCTACGAGCAGTACTTC
v_call: TRBV7-2
d_call: NA
clone_size: many
j_call: TRBJ2-7

cdr3_aa: CASSLGKNTGELFF
cdr3_nt: TGTGCCAGCAGTTTGGGCAAGAACACCGGGGAGCTGTTTTTT
v_call: TRBV27
d_call: NA
clone_size: NA
j_call: TRBJ2-2

cdr3_aa: CAGLGPNTGELFF
cdr3_nt: TGTGCCGGCTTAGGACCAAACACCGGGGAGCTGTTTTTT
v_call: TRBV6-2/TRBV6-3
d_call: NA
clone_size: NA
j_call: TRBJ2-2

cdr3_aa: CASSLGGSYRVYNEQFF
cdr3_nt: TGTGCCAGCAGCCTCGGTGGCAGTTATAGAGTATACAATGAGCAGTTCTTC
v_call: TRBV27
d_call: NA
clone_size: NA
j_call: TRBJ2-1

cdr3_aa: CASTPGAGPGGYTF
cdr3_nt: TGTGCCAGCACCCCCGGGGCAGGGCCAGGTGGCTACACCTTC
v_call: TRBV12-3/TRBV12-4
d_call: NA
clone_size: NA
j_call: TRBJ1-2

cdr3_aa: CASSTSGTSGDTQYF
cdr3_nt: TGTGCCAGCAGCACCTCCGGGACTAGCGGGGATACGCAGTATTTT
v_call: TRBV7-2
d_call: TRBD2
clone_size: many
j_call: TRBJ2-3

cdr3_aa: CASSYDYPRVTSGGRTDTQYF
cdr3_nt: TGTGCCAGCAGCTACGATTACCCGCGTGTAACTAGCGGAGGCCGCACAGATACGCAGTATTTT
v_call: TRBV7-9
d_call: TRBD2
clone_size: many
j_call: TRBJ2-3

cdr3_aa: CASSQGRQKLFF
cdr3_nt: TGTGCCAGCAGCCAAGGACGCCAGAAACTGTTTTTT
v_call: TRBV14
d_call: NA
clone_size: NA
j_call: TRBJ1-4

cdr3_aa: CASSPGGPGNQPQHF
cdr3_nt: TGTGCCAGCAGTCCGGGGGGGCCGGGCAATCAGCCCCAGCATTTT
v_call: TRBV12-3/TRBV12-4
d_call: NA
clone_size: NA
j_call: TRBJ1-5

cdr3_aa: CSATRTGQGAYNEQFF
cdr3_nt: TGCAGTGCTACCCGGACAGGCCAGGGGGCATACAATGAGCAGTTCTTC
v_call: TRBV20-1
d_call: TRBD1
clone_size: few
j_call: TRBJ2-1

cdr3_aa: CASSSIFSRNTGELFF
cdr3_nt: TGTGCCAGCAGCTCTATTTTCTCCAGGAACACCGGGGAGCTGTTTTTT
v_call: TRBV7-3
d_call: NA
clone_size: NA
j_call: TRBJ2-2

cdr3_aa: CASSQTQGSYGYTF
cdr3_nt: TGTGCCAGCAGCCAAACACAGGGGTCCTACGGCTACACCTTC
v_call: TRBV14
d_call: TRBD1
clone_size: NA
j_call: TRBJ1-2

cdr3_aa: CASSIDDSGAGNTEAFF
cdr3_nt: TGTGCCAGTAGTATAGACGACAGCGGGGCAGGGAACACTGAAGCTTTCTTT
v_call: TRBV19
d_call: NA
clone_size: few
j_call: TRBJ1-1

cdr3_aa: CASSYRIRAGDQPQHF
cdr3_nt: TGTGCCAGCAGTTACCGAATCAGGGCGGGAGATCAGCCCCAGCATTTT
v_call: TRBV6-6
d_call: NA
clone_size: NA
j_call: TRBJ1-5